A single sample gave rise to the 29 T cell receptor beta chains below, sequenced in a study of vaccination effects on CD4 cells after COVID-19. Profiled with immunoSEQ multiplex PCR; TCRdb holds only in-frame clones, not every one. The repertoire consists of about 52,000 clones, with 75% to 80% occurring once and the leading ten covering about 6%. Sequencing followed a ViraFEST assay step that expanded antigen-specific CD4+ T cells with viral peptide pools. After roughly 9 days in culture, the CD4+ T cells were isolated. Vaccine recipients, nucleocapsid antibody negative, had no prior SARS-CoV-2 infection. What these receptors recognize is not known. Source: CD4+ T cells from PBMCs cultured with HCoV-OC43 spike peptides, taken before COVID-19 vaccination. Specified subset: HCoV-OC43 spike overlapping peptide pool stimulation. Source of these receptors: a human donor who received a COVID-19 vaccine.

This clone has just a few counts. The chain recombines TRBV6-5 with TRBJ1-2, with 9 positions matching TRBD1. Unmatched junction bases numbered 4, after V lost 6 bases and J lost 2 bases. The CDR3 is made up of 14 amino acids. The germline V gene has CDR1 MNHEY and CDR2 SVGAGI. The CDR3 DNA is TGTGCCAGCAGAGGACAGGGGCGGAACTATGGCTACACCTTC. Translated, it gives CASRGQGRNYGYTF.

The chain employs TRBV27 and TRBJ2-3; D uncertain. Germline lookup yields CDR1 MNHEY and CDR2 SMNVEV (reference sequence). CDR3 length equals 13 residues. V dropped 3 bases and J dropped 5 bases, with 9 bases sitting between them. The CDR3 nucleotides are TGTGCCAGCAGTTTTCCAGGCGGAGATACGCAGTATTTT. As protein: CASSFPGGDTQYF.

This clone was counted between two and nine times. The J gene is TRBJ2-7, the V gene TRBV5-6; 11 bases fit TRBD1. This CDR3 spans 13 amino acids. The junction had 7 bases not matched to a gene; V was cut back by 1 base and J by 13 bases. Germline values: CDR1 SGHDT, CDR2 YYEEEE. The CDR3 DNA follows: TGTGCCAGCAGCTTGAGGACAGGGGGCGTTTCATACGTC. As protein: CASSLRTGGVSYV.

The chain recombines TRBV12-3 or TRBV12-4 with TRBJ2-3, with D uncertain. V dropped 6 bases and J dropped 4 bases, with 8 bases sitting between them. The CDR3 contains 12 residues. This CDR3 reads CASSLESDTQYF. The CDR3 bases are TGTGCCAGCAGCCTAGAGTCAGATACGCAGTATTTT.

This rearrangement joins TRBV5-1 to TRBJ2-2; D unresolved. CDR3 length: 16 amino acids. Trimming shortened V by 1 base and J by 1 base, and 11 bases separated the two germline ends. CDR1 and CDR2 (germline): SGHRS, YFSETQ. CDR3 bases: TGCGCCAGCAGCTTGACTGCAGGAATGAACACCGGGGAGCTGTTTTTT. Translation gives CASSLTAGMNTGELFF.

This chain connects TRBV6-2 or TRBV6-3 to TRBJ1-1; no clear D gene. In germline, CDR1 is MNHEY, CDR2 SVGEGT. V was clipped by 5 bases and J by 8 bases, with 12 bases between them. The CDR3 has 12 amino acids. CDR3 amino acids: CASSRNSGEAFF. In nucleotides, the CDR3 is TGTGCCAGCAGTAGAAACAGCGGAGAAGCTTTCTTT.

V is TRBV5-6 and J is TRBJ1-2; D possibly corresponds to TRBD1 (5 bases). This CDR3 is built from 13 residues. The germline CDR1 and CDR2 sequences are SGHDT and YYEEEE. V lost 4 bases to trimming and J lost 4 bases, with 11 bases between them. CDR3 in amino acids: CASSRTSFYGYTF. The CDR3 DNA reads TGTGCCAGCAGCCGGACATCTTTCTATGGCTACACCTTC.

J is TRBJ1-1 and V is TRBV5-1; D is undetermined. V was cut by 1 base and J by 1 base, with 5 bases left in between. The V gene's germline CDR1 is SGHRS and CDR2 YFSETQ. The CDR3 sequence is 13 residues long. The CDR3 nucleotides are TGCGCCAGCAGCTTGACGAGGAACACTGAAGCTTTCTTT. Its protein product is CASSLTRNTEAFF.

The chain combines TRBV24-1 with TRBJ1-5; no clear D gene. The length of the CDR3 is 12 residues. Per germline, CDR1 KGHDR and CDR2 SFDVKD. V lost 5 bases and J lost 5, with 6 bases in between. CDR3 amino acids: CATSVADQPQHF. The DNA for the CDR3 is TGTGCCACCAGTGTGGCTGATCAGCCCCAGCATTTT.

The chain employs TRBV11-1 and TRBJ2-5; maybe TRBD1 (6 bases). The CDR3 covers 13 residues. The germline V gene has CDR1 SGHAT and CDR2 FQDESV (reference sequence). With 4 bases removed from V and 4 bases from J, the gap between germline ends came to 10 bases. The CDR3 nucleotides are TGTGCCAGCAGCTCGGACAGAAGAGAGACCCAGTACTTC. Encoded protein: CASSSDRRETQYF.

The CDR3 DNA is TGTGCCAGCAGCTTAGATCGCAGGGAAGGCACTGAAGCTTTCTTT. It translates to CASSLDRREGTEAFF. V gene TRBV11-2 combines with J gene TRBJ1-1; D might be TRBD1 (5 bases). Germline assignment: CDR1 SGHAT and CDR2 FQNNGV. V lost 0 bases to trimming and J lost 4 bases, with 12 bases between them. CDR3 length: 15 residues.

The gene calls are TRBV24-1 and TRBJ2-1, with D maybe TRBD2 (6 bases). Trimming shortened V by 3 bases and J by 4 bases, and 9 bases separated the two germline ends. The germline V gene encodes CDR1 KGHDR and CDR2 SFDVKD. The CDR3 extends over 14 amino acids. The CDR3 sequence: CATSDAGRYNEQFF. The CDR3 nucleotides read TGTGCCACCAGTGATGCGGGGCGTTACAATGAGCAGTTCTTC.

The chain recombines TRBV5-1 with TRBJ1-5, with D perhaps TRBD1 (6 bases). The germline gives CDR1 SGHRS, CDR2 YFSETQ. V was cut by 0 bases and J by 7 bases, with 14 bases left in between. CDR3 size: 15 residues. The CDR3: CASSLGPGAGQPQHF. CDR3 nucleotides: TGCGCCAGCAGCTTGGGTCCGGGGGCGGGGCAGCCCCAGCATTTT.

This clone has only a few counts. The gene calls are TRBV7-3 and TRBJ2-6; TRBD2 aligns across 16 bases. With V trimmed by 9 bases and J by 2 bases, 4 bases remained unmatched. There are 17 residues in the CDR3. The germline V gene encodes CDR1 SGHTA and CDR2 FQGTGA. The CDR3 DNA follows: TGTGCCAGTGGGACTAGCGGGGGGGCAACTGGGGCCAACGTCCTGACTTTC. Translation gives CASGTSGGATGANVLTF.

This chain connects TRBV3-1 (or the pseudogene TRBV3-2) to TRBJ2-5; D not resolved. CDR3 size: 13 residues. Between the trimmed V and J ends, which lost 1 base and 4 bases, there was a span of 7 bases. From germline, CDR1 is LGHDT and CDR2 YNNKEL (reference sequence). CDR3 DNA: TGTGCCAGCAGCCAAGCAGGCCCAGAGACCCAGTACTTC. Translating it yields CASSQAGPETQYF.

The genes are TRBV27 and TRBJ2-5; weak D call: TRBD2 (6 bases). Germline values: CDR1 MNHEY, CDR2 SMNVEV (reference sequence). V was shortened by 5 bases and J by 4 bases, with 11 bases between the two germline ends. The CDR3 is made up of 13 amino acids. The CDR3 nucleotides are TGTGCCAGCAGTCCCCGGGGGTCAGAGACCCAGTACTTC. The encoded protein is CASSPRGSETQYF.

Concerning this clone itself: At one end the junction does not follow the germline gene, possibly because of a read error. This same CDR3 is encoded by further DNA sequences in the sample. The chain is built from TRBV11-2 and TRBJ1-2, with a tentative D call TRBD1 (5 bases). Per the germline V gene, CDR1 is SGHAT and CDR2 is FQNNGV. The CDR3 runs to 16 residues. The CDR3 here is CASRSLSGIGNYGYTF. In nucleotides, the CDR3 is TGTGCCAGCCGCTCATTGTCAGGGATCGGGAACTATGGCTACACTTTC. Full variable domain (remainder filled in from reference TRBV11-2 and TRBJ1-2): EAGVAQSPRYKIIEKRQSVAFWCNPISGHATLYWYQQILGQGPKLLIQFQNNGVVDDSQLPKDRFSAERLKGVDSTLKIQPAKLEDSAVYLCASRSLSGIGNYGYTFGSGTRLTVV.

DNA for the CDR3: TGCGCCAGCAGCCACCTACAGGGGACAGGCCCTGACTCTGGGGCCAACGTCCTGACTTTC. The encoded protein is CASSHLQGTGPDSGANVLTF. V gene TRBV4-1 combines with J gene TRBJ2-6, with 8 bases fitting TRBD1. Germline V gene lookup returns CDR1 MGHRA and CDR2 YSYEKL. The CDR3 is made up of 20 amino acids. Unmatched junction bases numbered 13, after V lost 3 bases and J lost 0 bases.

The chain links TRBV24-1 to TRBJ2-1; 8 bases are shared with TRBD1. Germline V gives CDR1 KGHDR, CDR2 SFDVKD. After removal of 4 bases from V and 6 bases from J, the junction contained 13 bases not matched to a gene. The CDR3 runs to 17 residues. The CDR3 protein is CATSDLDGQGYGNEQFF. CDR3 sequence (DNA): TGTGCCACCAGTGACCTCGACGGACAGGGTTACGGCAATGAGCAGTTCTTC.

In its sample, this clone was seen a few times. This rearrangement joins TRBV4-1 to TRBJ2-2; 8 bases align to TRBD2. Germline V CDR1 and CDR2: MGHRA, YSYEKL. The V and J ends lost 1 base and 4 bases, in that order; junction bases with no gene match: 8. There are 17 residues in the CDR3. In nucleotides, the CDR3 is TGCGCCAGCAGCCAAGTAGACATGGGACTAGTCACCGGGGAGCTGTTTTTT. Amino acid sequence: CASSQVDMGLVTGELFF.

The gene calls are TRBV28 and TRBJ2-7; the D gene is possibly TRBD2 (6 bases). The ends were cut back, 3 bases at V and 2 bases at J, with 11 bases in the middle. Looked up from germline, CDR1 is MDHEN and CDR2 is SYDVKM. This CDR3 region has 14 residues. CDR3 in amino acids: CASSLAGLAYEQYV. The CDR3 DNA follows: TGTGCCAGCAGTTTGGCGGGGCTAGCCTACGAGCAGTACGTC.

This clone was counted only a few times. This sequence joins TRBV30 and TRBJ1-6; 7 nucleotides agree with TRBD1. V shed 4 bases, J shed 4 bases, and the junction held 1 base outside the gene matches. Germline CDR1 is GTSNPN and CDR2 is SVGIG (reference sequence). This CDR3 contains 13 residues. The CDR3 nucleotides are TGTGCCTGGACGGGACAGTATAATTCACCCCTCCACTTT. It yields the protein CAWTGQYNSPLHF.

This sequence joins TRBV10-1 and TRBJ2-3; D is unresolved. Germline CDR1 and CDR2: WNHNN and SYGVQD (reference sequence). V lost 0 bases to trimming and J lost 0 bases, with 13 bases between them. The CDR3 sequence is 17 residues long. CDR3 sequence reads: CASSESVTWLSTDTQYF. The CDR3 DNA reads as TGCGCCAGCAGTGAGTCGGTAACCTGGCTTAGCACAGATACGCAGTATTTT.

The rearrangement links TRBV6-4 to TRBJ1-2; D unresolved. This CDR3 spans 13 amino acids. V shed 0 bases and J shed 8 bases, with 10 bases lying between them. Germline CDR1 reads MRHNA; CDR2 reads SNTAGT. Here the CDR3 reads CASSDSGNRGYTF. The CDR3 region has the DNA TGTGCCAGCAGTGACTCCGGCAATCGGGGCTACACCTTC.

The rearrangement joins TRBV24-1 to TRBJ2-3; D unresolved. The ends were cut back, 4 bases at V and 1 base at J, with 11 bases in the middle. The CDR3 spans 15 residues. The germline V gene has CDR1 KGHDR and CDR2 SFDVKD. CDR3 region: CATSEATARTDTQYF. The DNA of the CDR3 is TGTGCCACCAGTGAGGCAACGGCCCGCACAGATACGCAGTATTTT.

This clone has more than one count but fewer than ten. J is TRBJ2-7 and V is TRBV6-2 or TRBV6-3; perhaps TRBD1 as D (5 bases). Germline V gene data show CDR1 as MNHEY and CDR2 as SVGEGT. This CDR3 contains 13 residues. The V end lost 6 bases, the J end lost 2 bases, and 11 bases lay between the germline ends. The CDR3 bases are TGTGCCAGCAGCCGCCCAGGGACCTACGAGCAGTACGTC. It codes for CASSRPGTYEQYV.

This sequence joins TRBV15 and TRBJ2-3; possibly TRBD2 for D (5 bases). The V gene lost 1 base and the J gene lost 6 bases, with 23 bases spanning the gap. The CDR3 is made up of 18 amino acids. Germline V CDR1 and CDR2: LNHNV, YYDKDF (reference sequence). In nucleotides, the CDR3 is TGTGCCACCAGCAGAGGTCCTGGAGGCCCCACCTCCGAGGATACGCAGTATTTT. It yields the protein CATSRGPGGPTSEDTQYF. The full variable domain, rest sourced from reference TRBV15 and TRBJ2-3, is DAMVIQNPRYQVTQFGKPVTLSCSQTLNHNVMYWYQQKSSQAPKLLFHYYDKDFNNEADTPDNFQSRRPNTSFCFLDIRSPGLGDTAMYLCATSRGPGGPTSEDTQYFGPGTRLTVL.

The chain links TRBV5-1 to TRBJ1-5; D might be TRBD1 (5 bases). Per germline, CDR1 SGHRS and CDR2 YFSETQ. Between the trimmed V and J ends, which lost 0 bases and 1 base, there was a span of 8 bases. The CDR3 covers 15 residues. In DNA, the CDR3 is TGCGCCAGCAGCTTGGTGGGGGGGAGCAATCAGCCCCAGCATTTT. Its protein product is CASSLVGGSNQPQHF.

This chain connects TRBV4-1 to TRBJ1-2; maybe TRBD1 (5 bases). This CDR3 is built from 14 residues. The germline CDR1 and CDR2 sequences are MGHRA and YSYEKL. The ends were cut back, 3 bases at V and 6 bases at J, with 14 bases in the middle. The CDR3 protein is CASSQVDRTHGYTF. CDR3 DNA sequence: TGCGCCAGCAGCCAGGTTGACAGAACCCATGGCTACACCTTC.